This T cell receptor beta chain derives from a study of blood T cell repertoires in COVID-19. Study information: Samples taken during acute and convalescent COVID-19 were collected in the United States, Italy and Spain. In each case, the material was cDNA or gDNA derived from T cells, B-cell-depleted T cells, or PBMCs.

The protocol was immunoSEQ multiplex PCR, while the TCRdb copy is restricted to in-frame clones and leaves out a portion. The repertoire holds 200,000 to 250,000 clones, with roughly 85% as singletons. The CDR3 spans 11 residues. Trimming took 11 bases from V and 4 from J, leaving 11 bases between them. The germline CDR1 and CDR2 sequences are MDHEN and SYDVKM. V is TRBV28 and J is TRBJ1-2; D is undetermined. The TCR originated in a middle-aged man with acute or convalescent COVID-19. The specimen sequenced was peripheral blood. The CDR3 nucleotides are TGTGCCTCGGGAAGAGTCTATGGCTACACCTTC. It yields the protein CASGRVYGYTF.